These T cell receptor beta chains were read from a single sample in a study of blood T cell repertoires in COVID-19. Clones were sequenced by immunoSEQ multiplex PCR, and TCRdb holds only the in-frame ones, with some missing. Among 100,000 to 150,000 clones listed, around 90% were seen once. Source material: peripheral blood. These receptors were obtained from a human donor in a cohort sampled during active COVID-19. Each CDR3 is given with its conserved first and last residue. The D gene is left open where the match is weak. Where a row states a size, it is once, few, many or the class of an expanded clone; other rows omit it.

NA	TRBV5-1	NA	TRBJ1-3	CASSPTLLAELSGNTIYF	TGCGCCAGCAGCCCGACCCTGCTCGCGGAGCTCTCTGGAAACACCATATATTTT
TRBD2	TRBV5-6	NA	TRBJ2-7	CASSLLGLATYEQYF	TGTGCCAGCAGCCTCTTAGGACTAGCCACCTACGAGCAGTACTTC
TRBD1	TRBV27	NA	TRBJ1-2	CASSSREQGTYGYTF	TGTGCCAGCAGTTCCAGGGAACAGGGGACCTATGGCTACACCTTC
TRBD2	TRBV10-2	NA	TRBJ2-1	CASSDPLSGRPSSYNEQFF	TGCGCCAGCAGTGACCCCCTAAGCGGGAGGCCTAGCTCCTACAATGAGCAGTTCTTC
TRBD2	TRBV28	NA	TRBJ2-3	CASSLSGTSGPYDTQYF	TGTGCCAGCAGTTTATCCGGGACTAGCGGACCTTACGATACGCAGTATTTT
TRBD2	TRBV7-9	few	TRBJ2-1	CASSLVSGGKRNEQFF	TGTGCCAGCAGCTTAGTTTCGGGAGGGAAGAGGAATGAGCAGTTCTTC
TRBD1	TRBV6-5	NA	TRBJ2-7	CASSTRTGIVHEQYF	TGTGCCAGCAGTACCCGGACAGGGATCGTCCACGAGCAGTACTTC
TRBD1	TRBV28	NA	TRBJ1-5	CASYQGGGNQPQHF	TGTGCCAGCTATCAGGGGGGCGGTAATCAGCCCCAGCATTTT
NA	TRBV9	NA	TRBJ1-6	CASSAEVDNSPLHF	TGTGCCAGCAGCGCGGAGGTTGATAATTCACCCCTCCACTTT
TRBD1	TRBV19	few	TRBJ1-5	CASSRVLLGQGINQPQHF	TGTGCCAGTAGTAGGGTATTGTTAGGACAGGGCATCAATCAGCCCCAGCATTTT
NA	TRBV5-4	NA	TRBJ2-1	CASSYAPGLAVNEQFF	TGTGCCAGCAGCTACGCCCCGGGACTCGCAGTCAATGAGCAGTTCTTC
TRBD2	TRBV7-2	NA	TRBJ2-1	CASSGTSGPYNEQFF	TGTGCCAGCAGCGGGACTAGCGGGCCTTACAATGAGCAGTTCTTC
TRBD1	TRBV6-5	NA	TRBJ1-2	CASSRGQGIARYTF	TGTGCCAGCAGTAGAGGACAGGGTATAGCTCGCTACACCTTC
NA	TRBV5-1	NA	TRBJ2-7	CASSLRYREEQYF	TGCGCCAGCAGCTTGCGCTACAGGGAGGAGCAGTACTTC
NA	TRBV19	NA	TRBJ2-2	CASSSQIPLVVFPYAGELFF	TGTGCCAGTAGTTCGCAAATCCCACTAGTAGTATTTCCGTATGCCGGGGAGCTGTTTTTT
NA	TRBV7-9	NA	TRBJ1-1	CASSLGGVGTEAFF	TGTGCCAGCAGCCTAGGGGGGGTAGGCACTGAAGCTTTCTTT
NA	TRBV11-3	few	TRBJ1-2	CASSLEGRRGSYGYTF	TGTGCCAGCAGCTTAGAGGGACGTAGGGGGTCCTATGGCTACACCTTC
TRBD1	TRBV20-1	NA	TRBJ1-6	CSASPGSGTGTISPLHF	TGCAGTGCTAGTCCGGGCAGCGGGACAGGAACTATATCACCCCTCCACTTT
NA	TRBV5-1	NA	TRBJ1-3	CATRRDTGNTIYF	TGCGCCACCCGTCGGGACACTGGAAACACCATATATTTT
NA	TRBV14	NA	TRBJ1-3	CASSPIRGNTIYF	TGTGCCAGCAGCCCCATCCGGGGAAACACCATATATTTT
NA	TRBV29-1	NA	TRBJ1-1	CSVEPLNTEAFF	TGCAGCGTAGAGCCTCTGAACACTGAAGCTTTCTTT
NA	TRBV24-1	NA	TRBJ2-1	CATSAVRWGNEQFF	TGTGCCACCTCAGCGGTACGGTGGGGCAATGAGCAGTTCTTC
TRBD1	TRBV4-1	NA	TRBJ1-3	CASSLAGQGLNTIYF	TGCGCCAGCAGCCTAGCGGGACAGGGGTTGAACACCATATATTTT
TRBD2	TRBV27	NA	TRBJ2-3	CASSWAGGVDTQYF	TGTGCCAGCAGTTGGGCGGGGGGGGTAGATACGCAGTATTTT
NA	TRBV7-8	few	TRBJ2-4	CASSYSGSKNIQYF	TGTGCCAGCAGTTATAGCGGATCCAAAAACATTCAGTACTTC
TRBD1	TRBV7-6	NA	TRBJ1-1	CASSPPTGTNTEAFF	TGTGCCAGCAGCCCGCCGACAGGGACGAACACTGAAGCTTTCTTT
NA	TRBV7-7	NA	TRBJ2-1	CASSLSWGQEQFF	TGTGCTAGCAGCTTAAGTTGGGGACAAGAGCAGTTCTTC
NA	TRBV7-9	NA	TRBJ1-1	CASSPLPPQGRTEAFF	TGTGCCAGCAGCCCGCTTCCCCCACAGGGACGGACTGAAGCTTTCTTT
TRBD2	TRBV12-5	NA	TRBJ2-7	CASGRGGPLHEQYF	TGTGCTAGTGGGCGGGGGGGGCCCCTCCACGAGCAGTACTTC
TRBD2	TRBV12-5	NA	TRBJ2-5	CASGLGETSGETKTQYF	TGTGCTAGTGGTTTGGGGGAGACTAGCGGGGAAACAAAGACCCAGTACTTC
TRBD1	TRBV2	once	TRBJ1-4	CASELRGLRGTNEKLFF	TGTGCCAGCGAGTTAAGGGGGCTTCGAGGAACTAATGAAAAACTGTTTTTT
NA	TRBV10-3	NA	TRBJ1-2	CAISPERLMGGANNYGYTF	TGTGCCATCAGCCCGGAAAGATTGATGGGGGGAGCTAATAACTATGGCTACACCTTC
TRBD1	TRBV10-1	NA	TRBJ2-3	CASSEQIGQGINTQYF	TGCGCCAGCAGTGAGCAAATAGGACAGGGGATCAATACGCAGTATTTT
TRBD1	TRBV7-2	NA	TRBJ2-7	CASSSGTVTYEQYF	TGTGCCAGCAGCTCTGGGACAGTTACCTACGAGCAGTACTTC
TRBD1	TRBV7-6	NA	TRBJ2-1	CASSLAPGTGAYNEQFF	TGTGCCAGCAGCTTAGCCCCCGGGACAGGGGCCTACAATGAGCAGTTCTTC
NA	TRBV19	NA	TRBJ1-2	CASASSASGYGYTF	TGTGCCAGTGCATCCAGCGCAAGCGGCTATGGCTACACCTTC
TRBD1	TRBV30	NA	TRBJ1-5	CAWSGTANQPQHF	TGTGCCTGGAGCGGGACAGCTAATCAGCCCCAGCATTTT